These T cell receptor beta chains were read from a single sample in a study of CXCR3-negative and CXCR3-positive naive CD8 T cells. After re-calling the 5' RACE reads, TCRdb lists one entry per CDR3 protein, DNA absent. The table for this sample gives tens of thousands of distinct CDR3 sequences. The sequencing sample was made of memory CD8+ T cells from blood. These receptors were obtained from a human donor in good health. Some clones in this sample may be carry-over from other donors' samples. Each CDR3 is given with its conserved first and last residue. The listing skips clone size in some rows; elsewhere it reads once, few, many or a size class.

J: TRBJ2-7; V: TRBV6-5; size: .; CDR3: CASSYSGGQANEQYF
J: TRBJ1-6; V: TRBV6-4; size: .; CDR3: CAGSDGTENSPLHF
J: TRBJ2-1; V: TRBV20-1; size: .; CDR3: CSARDRAGTSSNEQFF
J: TRBJ2-1; V: TRBV7-3; size: .; CDR3: CASSSGATKMGEQFF
J: TRBJ2-4; V: TRBV4-1; size: .; CDR3: CASSHPTGEVFF
J: TRBJ2-7; V: TRBV5-1; size: .; CDR3: CASSLRRGGYEQYF
J: TRBJ2-1; V: TRBV7-9; size: .; CDR3: CASSTAEGEQFF
J: TRBJ2-4; V: TRBV19; size: .; CDR3: CASSPFSGLAKNIQYF
J: TRBJ2-7; V: TRBV6-5; size: .; CDR3: CASSVTSGGYEQYF
J: TRBJ2-1; V: TRBV7-2; size: .; CDR3: CASSLAGGMDSYNEQFF
J: TRBJ2-7; V: TRBV4-3; size: .; CDR3: CASSRGGVGDEQYF
J: TRBJ1-1; V: TRBV20-1; size: .; CDR3: CSARVPGSDTEAFF
J: TRBJ2-2; V: TRBV20-1; size: .; CDR3: CSAIGRAGSAGELFF
J: TRBJ2-7; V: TRBV7-9; size: .; CDR3: CASSLAGTGTYEQYF
J: TRBJ2-7; V: TRBV29-1; size: .; CDR3: CSVESPFGLTDEQYF
J: TRBJ2-7; V: TRBV5-1; size: .; CDR3: CASSLLPFGTSEAYEQYF
J: TRBJ2-5; V: TRBV6-5; size: .; CDR3: CASSSATGGAETQYF
J: TRBJ2-2; V: TRBV5-5; size: .; CDR3: CASSLFVENTGELFF
J: TRBJ1-1; V: TRBV12-3/TRBV12-4; size: .; CDR3: CASSGPQGLNTEAFF
J: TRBJ2-3; V: TRBV5-1; size: .; CDR3: CASSRGDSRTDTQYF
J: TRBJ2-5; V: TRBV12-3/TRBV12-4; size: .; CDR3: CASSPGLAETQYF
J: TRBJ1-1; V: TRBV30; size: .; CDR3: CAWGPGGEAFF
J: TRBJ2-1; V: TRBV7-2; size: .; CDR3: CASSLLRGYGGEYNEQFF
J: TRBJ1-1; V: TRBV20-1; size: .; CDR3: CSASPGGITEAFF
J: TRBJ1-1; V: TRBV9; size: .; CDR3: CASSVGQGFGAAEAFF
J: TRBJ1-5; V: TRBV6-2/TRBV6-3; size: .; CDR3: CASRWDRGITQPQHF
J: TRBJ2-1; V: TRBV20-1; size: large; CDR3: CSAPREGDYNEQFF
J: TRBJ2-1; V: TRBV3-1; size: .; CDR3: CASSPGGGGAYNEQFF
J: TRBJ2-3; V: TRBV6-2/TRBV6-3; size: .; CDR3: CASSQVGSTDTQYF
J: TRBJ2-1; V: TRBV20-1; size: .; CDR3: CSAPRTSGALYNEQFF
J: TRBJ2-7; V: TRBV29-1; size: .; CDR3: CSVELGGSYEQYF
J: TRBJ2-4; V: TRBV19; size: .; CDR3: CASSMATSAIAKNIQYF